These T cell receptor beta chains were read from a single sample in a study of cytomegalovirus exposure and HLA in healthy donors. Some clones are missing from TCRdb's copy, which holds only in-frame ones; the method was immunoSEQ multiplex PCR. This repertoire shows some 190,000 clones, 65% to 90% found once; its top ten account for around 0.3%. The sample was PBMCs. Receptors were obtained from a woman between 25 and 40 years old in good health and CMV-seronegative. CDR3s include the opening cysteine and the closing phenylalanine or tryptophan. Each record gives: clone size, V gene, D gene, CDR3 length, J gene, CDR3 protein, CDR3 DNA. The D gene is left open where the match is weak. Only part of the rows carry a size: once, few, many, or a class if the clone is expanded.

once	TRBV5-6	.	15	TRBJ1-2	CASRFWGGGNYGYTF	TGTGCCAGCAGGTTTTGGGGAGGGGGTAACTATGGCTACACCTTC
.	TRBV5-1	.	13	TRBJ2-2	CASSLPEAGELFF	TGCGCCAGCAGCTTGCCTGAGGCCGGGGAGCTGTTTTTT
.	TRBV9	.	14	TRBJ1-1	CASSGGTVDTEAFF	TGTGCCAGCAGTGGGGGGACGGTGGACACTGAAGCTTTCTTT
.	TRBV5-1	.	13	TRBJ2-2	CASSTDSMAELFF	TGCGCCAGCAGCACCGACAGTATGGCTGAGCTGTTTTTT
.	TRBV11-2	TRBD2	13	TRBJ2-7	CASSLGTTYEQYF	TGTGCCAGCAGTTTAGGGACTACCTACGAGCAGTACTTC
.	TRBV5-1	.	15	TRBJ1-1	CASSLTTGENTEAFF	TGCGCCAGCAGCTTGACAACAGGAGAGAACACTGAAGCTTTCTTT
once	TRBV29-1	TRBD1	13	TRBJ2-7	CSVRQGAGYEQYF	TGCAGCGTTCGACAGGGGGCTGGCTACGAGCAGTACTTC
.	TRBV5-1	.	15	TRBJ2-7	CASSLGGRTPYEQYF	TGCGCCAGCAGCTTGGGAGGGAGGACTCCCTACGAGCAGTACTTC
.	TRBV6-1	.	13	TRBJ1-6	CASKPRENSPLHF	TGTGCCAGCAAGCCCCGGGAGAATTCACCCCTCCACTTT
.	TRBV29-1	TRBD2	16	TRBJ2-1	CSVSSGSGGSYNEQFF	TGCAGCGTCTCCTCCGGGAGCGGGGGATCCTACAATGAGCAGTTCTTC
.	TRBV7-6	.	21	TRBJ2-1	CASSLATPFVLGDNTYNEQFF	TGTGCCAGCAGCTTAGCCACTCCTTTCGTTTTGGGGGACAACACCTACAATGAGCAGTTCTTC
.	TRBV28	TRBD2	16	TRBJ2-1	CASSPPLGTRFSEQFF	TGTGCCAGCAGTCCCCCGCTGGGGACTAGGTTCAGTGAGCAGTTCTTC
.	TRBV6-1	.	12	TRBJ2-3	CASSNTRDTQYF	TGTGCCAGCAGCAACACCCGAGATACGCAGTATTTT
.	TRBV5-1	TRBD1	16	TRBJ1-3	CASSGGQQTSGNTIYF	TGCGCCAGCAGCGGGGGACAGCAAACCTCTGGAAACACCATATATTTT
.	TRBV28	TRBD2	12	TRBJ2-7	CASTGGPLEQYF	TGTGCCAGCACGGGAGGTCCCTTGGAGCAGTACTTC
few	TRBV7-9	TRBD1	17	TRBJ2-3	CASTLRPGQESTDTQYF	TGTGCCAGCACCCTACGGCCTGGACAGGAAAGCACAGATACGCAGTATTTT
.	TRBV11-3	.	14	TRBJ2-2	CASSLRENTGELFF	TGTGCCAGCAGCTTACGAGAGAACACCGGGGAGCTGTTTTTT
.	TRBV6-1	TRBD2	14	TRBJ2-7	CATRLLAGDYEQYF	TGTGCCACCCGGTTACTAGCGGGAGACTACGAGCAGTACTTC
.	TRBV5-6	TRBD2	15	TRBJ2-1	CASSVSGGSYNEQFF	TGTGCCAGCAGCGTATCGGGAGGGAGTTACAATGAGCAGTTCTTC
.	TRBV5-1	.	13	TRBJ2-2	CASRERTTGELFF	TGCGCCAGCAGGGAGCGGACGACCGGGGAGCTGTTTTTT
.	TRBV6-1	TRBD2	13	TRBJ2-5	CASSGRTRETQYF	TGTGCCAGCAGTGGGAGGACTAGAGAGACCCAGTACTTC
once	TRBV23-1	.	12	TRBJ2-7	CASPREVCQQYF	.
.	TRBV18	.	16	TRBJ2-1	CASSSGHKGSYNEQFF	TGTGCCAGCTCGTCCGGACACAAAGGCTCCTACAATGAGCAGTTCTTC
.	TRBV4-1	TRBD2	16	TRBJ2-7	CASSHGTTGGSYEQYF	TGCGCCAGCAGCCACGGGACCACGGGGGGGAGCTACGAGCAGTACTTC
.	TRBV5-4	TRBD2	15	TRBJ2-3	CASSGRRGSTDTQYF	TGTGCCAGCAGCGGGCGGCGGGGGAGCACAGATACGCAGTATTTT
.	TRBV6-1	.	14	TRBJ2-2	CASSVQTGTGELFF	TGTGCCAGCAGTGTGCAGACTGGCACCGGGGAGCTGTTTTTT
.	TRBV9	.	13	TRBJ1-1	CASSVGANTEAFF	TGTGCCAGCAGCGTAGGAGCGAACACTGAAGCTTTCTTT
.	TRBV2	TRBD1	16	TRBJ2-7	CASRPSGTGLSYEQYF	TGTGCCAGCAGGCCGTCCGGGACAGGGCTCTCCTACGAGCAGTACTTC
.	TRBV2	TRBD1	12	TRBJ2-1	CASRDRDLEQFF	TGTGCCAGCAGGGACAGGGACCTTGAGCAGTTCTTC
.	TRBV5-1	.	13	TRBJ2-5	CASSFEVRETQYF	TGCGCCAGCAGCTTCGAGGTCCGAGAGACCCAGTACTTC
.	TRBV5-8	TRBD1	17	TRBJ2-7	CASSLSTVTGGPYEQYF	TGTGCCAGCAGCCTGTCAACAGTTACAGGGGGCCCCTACGAGCAGTACTTC
.	TRBV7-3	.	13	TRBJ1-1	CASSSLGSTEAFF	TGTGCCAGCAGCTCACTAGGTAGCACTGAAGCTTTCTTT
.	TRBV29-1	TRBD1	14	TRBJ2-1	CSLSRDRVYNEQFF	TGCAGCTTGTCCCGGGACAGGGTATACAATGAGCAGTTCTTC
once	TRBV9	TRBD1	15	TRBJ2-2	CASSPGQGDTGELFF	TGTGCCAGCAGTCCGGGACAGGGAGACACCGGGGAGCTGTTTTTT
.	TRBV7-9	TRBD2	15	TRBJ2-7	CASSTSGSGSYEQYF	TGTGCCAGCAGTACTAGCGGGAGCGGCTCCTACGAGCAGTACTTC
.	TRBV19	.	14	TRBJ1-1	CASLPQGLDTEAFF	TGTGCCAGTTTACCACAGGGATTGGACACTGAAGCTTTCTTT
.	TRBV5-1	.	14	TRBJ2-2	CASSFEGGSGELFF	TGCGCCAGCAGCTTTGAGGGAGGTTCCGGGGAGCTGTTTTTT
.	TRBV9	TRBD1	16	TRBJ2-3	CASSIAGQGNTDTQYF	TGTGCCAGCAGCATCGCGGGACAGGGGAACACAGATACGCAGTATTTT
.	TRBV7-9	.	13	TRBJ2-2	CASSLQGAGELFF	TGTGCCAGCAGCTTACAGGGTGCCGGGGAGCTGTTTTTT
.	TRBV11-3	TRBD1	14	TRBJ2-2	CASSYGQEAGELFF	TGTGCCAGCAGCTACGGACAGGAGGCCGGGGAGCTGTTTTTT
.	TRBV11-2	TRBD2	18	TRBJ2-7	CASSPTPQRGGLSYEQYF	TGTGCCAGCAGCCCCACCCCTCAGCGCGGGGGGCTATCCTACGAGCAGTACTTC
.	TRBV4-2	.	14	TRBJ1-3	CASTRGGDGNTIYF	TGTGCCAGCACCCGAGGAGGGGACGGAAACACCATATATTTT
.	TRBV19	TRBD2	14	TRBJ2-7	CASSFAGGSYEQYF	TGTGCCAGTAGTTTCGCGGGAGGTTCCTACGAGCAGTACTTC
.	TRBV6-5	TRBD1	14	TRBJ2-7	CASSVGQGRHEQYF	TGTGCCAGCAGTGTGGGACAGGGACGCCACGAGCAGTACTTC
.	TRBV13	TRBD2	14	TRBJ2-7	CASSFTGLAYEQYF	TGTGCCAGCAGCTTTACCGGACTAGCCTACGAGCAGTACTTC
few	TRBV19	TRBD2	16	TRBJ2-6	CASTWGRDTGANVLTF	TGTGCCAGTACCTGGGGGAGGGATACTGGGGCCAACGTCCTGACTTTC
.	TRBV27	.	14	TRBJ2-3	CASSSIDLADTQYF	TGTGCCAGCAGTTCGATTGACCTAGCGGATACGCAGTATTTT
.	TRBV2	.	13	TRBJ2-7	CALGDTNSYEQYF	TGTGCCCTCGGGGACACGAACTCCTACGAGCAGTACTTC
.	TRBV5-1	.	15	TRBJ2-2	CASSLTGGDTGELFF	TGCGCCAGCAGCTTGACAGGTGGAGACACCGGGGAGCTGTTTTTT
.	TRBV28	TRBD1	15	TRBJ1-1	CASSPPGQGDTEAFF	TGTGCCAGCTCCCCTCCGGGACAGGGGGACACTGAAGCTTTCTTT
.	TRBV4-1	.	16	TRBJ2-7	CASSQDQRTAFYEQYF	TGCGCCAGCAGCCAAGATCAGAGGACAGCGTTCTACGAGCAGTACTTC
.	TRBV7-6	TRBD2	15	TRBJ2-7	CASGLAGGPSYEQYF	TGTGCCAGCGGGCTAGCGGGGGGCCCCTCCTACGAGCAGTACTTC
.	TRBV6-5	.	13	TRBJ2-7	CASSYRGNHEQYF	TGTGCCAGCAGTTACCGGGGAAACCACGAGCAGTACTTC
.	TRBV2	.	14	TRBJ2-1	CASRGTFWASEQFF	TGTGCCAGCAGGGGGACTTTCTGGGCGAGTGAGCAGTTCTTC
once	TRBV5-6	.	13	TRBJ2-5	CASSTGQIRTQYF	TGTGCCAGCAGCACCGGACAAATACGGACCCAGTACTTC
.	TRBV19	.	11	TRBJ2-7	CASSIGSEQYF	TGTGCCAGTAGTATTGGGAGCGAGCAGTACTTC
.	TRBV4-1	.	16	TRBJ2-2	CASSPGTYTGTGELFF	TGCGCCAGCAGCCCCGGGACTTATACGGGCACCGGGGAGCTGTTTTTT